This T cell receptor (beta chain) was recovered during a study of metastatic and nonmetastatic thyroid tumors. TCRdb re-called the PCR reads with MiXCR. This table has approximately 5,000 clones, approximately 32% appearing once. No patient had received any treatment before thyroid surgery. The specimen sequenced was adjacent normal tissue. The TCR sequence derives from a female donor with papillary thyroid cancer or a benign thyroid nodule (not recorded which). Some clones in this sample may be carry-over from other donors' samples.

This chain's CDR3 is CASTQRRGRATDTQYF. In nucleotides, the CDR3 is TGTGCCAGCACCCAACGCAGGGGCAGGGCCACAGATACGCAGTATTTT. V and J are TRBV6-1 and TRBJ2-3; D is possibly TRBD1 (6 bases). Per the germline V gene, CDR1 is MNHNS and CDR2 is SASEGT. The length of the CDR3 is 16 residues. V was cut by 7 bases and J by 2 bases, with 19 bases left in between.